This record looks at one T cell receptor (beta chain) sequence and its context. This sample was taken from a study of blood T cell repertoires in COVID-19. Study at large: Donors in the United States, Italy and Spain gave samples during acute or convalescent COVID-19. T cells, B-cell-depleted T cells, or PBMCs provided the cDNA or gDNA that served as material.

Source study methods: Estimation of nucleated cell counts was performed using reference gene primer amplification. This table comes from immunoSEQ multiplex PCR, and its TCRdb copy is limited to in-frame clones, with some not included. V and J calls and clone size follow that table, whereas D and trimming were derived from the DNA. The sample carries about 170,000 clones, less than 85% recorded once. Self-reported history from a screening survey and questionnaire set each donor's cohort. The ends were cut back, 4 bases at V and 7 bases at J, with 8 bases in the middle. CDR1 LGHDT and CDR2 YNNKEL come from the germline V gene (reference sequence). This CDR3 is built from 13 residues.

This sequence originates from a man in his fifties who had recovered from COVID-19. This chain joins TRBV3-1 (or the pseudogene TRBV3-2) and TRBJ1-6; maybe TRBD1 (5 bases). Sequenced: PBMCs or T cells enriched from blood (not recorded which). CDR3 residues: CASSLRGNSPLHF. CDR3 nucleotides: TGTGCCAGCAGCCTTAGGGGAAATTCACCCCTCCACTTT.